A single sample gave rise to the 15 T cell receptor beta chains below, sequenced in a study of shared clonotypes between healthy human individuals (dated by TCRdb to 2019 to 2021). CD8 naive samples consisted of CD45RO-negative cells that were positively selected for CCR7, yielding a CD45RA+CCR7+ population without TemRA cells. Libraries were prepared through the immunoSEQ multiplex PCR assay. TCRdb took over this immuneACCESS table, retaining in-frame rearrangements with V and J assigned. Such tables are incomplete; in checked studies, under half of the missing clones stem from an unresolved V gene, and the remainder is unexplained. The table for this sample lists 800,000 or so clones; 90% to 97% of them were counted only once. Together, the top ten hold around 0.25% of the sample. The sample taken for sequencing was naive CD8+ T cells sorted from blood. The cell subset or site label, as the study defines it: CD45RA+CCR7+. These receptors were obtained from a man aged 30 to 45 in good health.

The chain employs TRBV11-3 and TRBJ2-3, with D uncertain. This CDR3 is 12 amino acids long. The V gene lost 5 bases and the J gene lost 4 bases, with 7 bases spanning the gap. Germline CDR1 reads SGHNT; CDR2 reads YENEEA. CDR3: CASSMNADTQYF. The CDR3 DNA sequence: TGTGCCAGCAGCATGAACGCAGATACGCAGTATTTT.

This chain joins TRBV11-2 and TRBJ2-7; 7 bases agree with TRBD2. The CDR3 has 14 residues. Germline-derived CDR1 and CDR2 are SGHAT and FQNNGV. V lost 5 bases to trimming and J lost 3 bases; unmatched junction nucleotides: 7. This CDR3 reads CASSVFGGDYEQYF. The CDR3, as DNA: TGTGCCAGCAGCGTTTTTGGGGGGGACTACGAGCAGTACTTC.

The CDR3 spells CASSFGQHTGELFF. The CDR3, as DNA: TGTGCCAGCAGCTTCGGACAGCATACCGGGGAGCTGTTTTTT. This chain uses TRBV6-5 with TRBJ2-2, with a tentative D call TRBD1 (6 bases). This CDR3 comprises 14 residues. The V end was cut by 6 bases, the J end by 5 bases, with 13 bases between. Germline-derived CDR1 and CDR2 are MNHEY and SVGAGI.

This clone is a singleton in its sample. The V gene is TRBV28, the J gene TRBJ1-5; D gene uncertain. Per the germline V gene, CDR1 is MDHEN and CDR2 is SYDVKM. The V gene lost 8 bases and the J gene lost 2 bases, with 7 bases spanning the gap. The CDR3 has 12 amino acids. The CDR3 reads CASDFGNQPQHF. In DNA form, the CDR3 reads TGTGCCAGCGACTTCGGCAATCAGCCCCAGCATTTT.

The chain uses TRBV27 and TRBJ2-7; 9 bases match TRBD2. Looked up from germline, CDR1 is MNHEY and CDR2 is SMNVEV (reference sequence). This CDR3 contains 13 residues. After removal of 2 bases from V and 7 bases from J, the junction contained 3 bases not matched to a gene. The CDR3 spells CASSLGLAREQYF. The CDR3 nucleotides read TGTGCCAGCAGTTTAGGACTAGCGAGGGAGCAGTACTTC.

Written as DNA, the CDR3 is TGTGCCACCAGCACCGGGGGCGCTTGGGAGCAGTACTTC. This encodes CATSTGGAWEQYF. The chain joins TRBV15 to TRBJ2-7; D could derive from TRBD1 or TRBD2 (6 bases each). V dropped 4 bases and J dropped 7 bases, with 14 bases sitting between them. Per the germline V gene, CDR1 is LNHNV and CDR2 is YYDKDF (reference sequence). The CDR3 runs 13 residues.

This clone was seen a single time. The CDR3 DNA sequence: TGCGCCAGCAGGGATAGGGGCTACGAGCAGTACTTC. This encodes CASRDRGYEQYF. This chain connects TRBV5-1 to TRBJ2-7, with D possibly matching TRBD1 (5 bases). Germline CDR1 and CDR2: SGHRS and YFSETQ. The CDR3 loop spans 12 amino acids. The germline V and J ends were trimmed by 5 bases and 3 bases, with 9 bases remaining between them.

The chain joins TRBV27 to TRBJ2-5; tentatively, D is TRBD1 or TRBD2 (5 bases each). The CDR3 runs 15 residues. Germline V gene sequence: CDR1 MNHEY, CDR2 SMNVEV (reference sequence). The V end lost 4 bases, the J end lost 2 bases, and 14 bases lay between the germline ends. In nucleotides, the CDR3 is TGTGCCAGCAGTTCATCCGGGACGCCTCAAGAGACCCAGTACTTC. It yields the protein CASSSSGTPQETQYF.

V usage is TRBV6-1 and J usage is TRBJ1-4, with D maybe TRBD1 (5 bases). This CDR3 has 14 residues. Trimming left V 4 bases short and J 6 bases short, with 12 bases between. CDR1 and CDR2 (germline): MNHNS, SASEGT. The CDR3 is CASSVRGGYEKLFF. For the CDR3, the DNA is TGTGCCAGCAGTGTGCGGGGGGGGTATGAAAAACTGTTTTTT.

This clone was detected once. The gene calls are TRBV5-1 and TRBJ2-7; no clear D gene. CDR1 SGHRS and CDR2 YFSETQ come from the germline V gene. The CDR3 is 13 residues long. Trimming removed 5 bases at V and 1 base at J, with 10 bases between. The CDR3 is CASRQGISYEQYF. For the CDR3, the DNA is TGCGCCAGCAGACAAGGGATTTCCTACGAGCAGTACTTC.

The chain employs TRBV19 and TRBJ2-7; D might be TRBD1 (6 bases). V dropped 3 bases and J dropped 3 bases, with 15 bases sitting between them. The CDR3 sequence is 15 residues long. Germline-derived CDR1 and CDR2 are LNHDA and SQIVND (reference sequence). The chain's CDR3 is CASSIGSGDIYEQYF. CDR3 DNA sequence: TGTGCCAGTAGTATCGGGTCCGGGGACATCTACGAGCAGTACTTC.

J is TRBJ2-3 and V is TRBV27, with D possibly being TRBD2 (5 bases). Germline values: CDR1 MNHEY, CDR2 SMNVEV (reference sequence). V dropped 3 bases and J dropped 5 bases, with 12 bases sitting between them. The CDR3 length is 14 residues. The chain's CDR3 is CASSFEGVGDTQYF. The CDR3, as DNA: TGTGCCAGCAGTTTCGAGGGAGTAGGAGATACGCAGTATTTT.

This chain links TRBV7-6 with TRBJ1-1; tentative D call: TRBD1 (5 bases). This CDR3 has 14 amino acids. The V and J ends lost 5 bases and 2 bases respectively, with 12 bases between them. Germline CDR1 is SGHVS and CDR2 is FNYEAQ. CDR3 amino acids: CASSVGGSNTEAFF. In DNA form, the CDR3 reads TGTGCCAGCAGCGTTGGGGGTAGCAACACTGAAGCTTTCTTT.

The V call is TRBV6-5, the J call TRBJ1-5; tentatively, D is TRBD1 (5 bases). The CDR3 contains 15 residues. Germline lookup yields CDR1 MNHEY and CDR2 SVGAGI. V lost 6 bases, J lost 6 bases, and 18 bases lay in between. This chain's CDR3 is CASSLYGGSFQPQHF. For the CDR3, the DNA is TGTGCCAGCAGCCTATATGGGGGAAGCTTTCAGCCCCAGCATTTT.

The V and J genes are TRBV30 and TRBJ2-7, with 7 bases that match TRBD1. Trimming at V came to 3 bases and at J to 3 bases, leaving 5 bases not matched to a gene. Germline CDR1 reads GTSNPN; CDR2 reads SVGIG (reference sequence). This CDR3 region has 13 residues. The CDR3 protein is CAWRDRNFYEQYF. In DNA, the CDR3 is TGTGCCTGGAGGGACAGGAATTTCTACGAGCAGTACTTC.